These 31 T cell receptor beta chains came from one sample sequenced in a study of shared clonotypes between healthy human individuals. Profiling relied on immunoSEQ multiplex PCR, and the TCRdb table lists in-frame clones only, not all of them. The sample yields some 500,000 clones, about 96% seen once. Sequenced material: naive CD4+ T cells sorted from blood. Subset in this sample: CD45RA+ positively selected. Every receptor here comes from a woman aged 30 to 39 in good health.

The chain carries TRBV2 and TRBJ2-1; TRBD1 aligns across 9 bases. This CDR3 region has 13 residues. CDR1 and CDR2 (germline): SNHLY, FYNNEI. After removal of 10 bases from V and 9 bases from J, the junction contained 10 bases not matched to a gene. The CDR3 coding sequence is TGTGCCATTCCGGGACAGGGAGATCTTGAGCAGTTCTTC. Encoded protein: CAIPGQGDLEQFF.

This clone occurred once. The V call is TRBV11-3, the J call TRBJ2-1; no clear D gene. CDR1 SGHNT and CDR2 YENEEA come from the germline V gene. The V and J ends lost 5 bases and 0 bases respectively, with 17 bases between them. This CDR3 spans 17 amino acids. The CDR3 DNA sequence: TGTGCCAGCAGCCTTCGCGGCGAATCGGACTCCTACAATGAGCAGTTCTTC. Translating gives CASSLRGESDSYNEQFF.

This chain uses TRBV28 with TRBJ1-1, with D unresolved. V shed 3 bases and J shed 3 bases, with 11 bases lying between them. Germline V CDR1 and CDR2: MDHEN, SYDVKM. This CDR3 has 14 amino acids. The DNA for the CDR3 is TGTGCCAGCAGTTTTACGAGCCCCTACACTGAAGCTTTCTTT. Its protein product is CASSFTSPYTEAFF.

The chain recombines TRBV10-3 with TRBJ2-7, with TRBD1 as a possible D gene (5 bases). Germline CDR1 and CDR2: ENHRY and SYGVKD. This CDR3 has 20 residues. V was clipped by 0 bases and J by 5 bases, with 29 bases between them. The CDR3 region has the DNA TGTGCCATCAGTGAGTCGAATCGGCAGGCAGCCTGGGCAGGGAAGGACGAGCAGTACTTC. Translating gives CAISESNRQAAWAGKDEQYF.

This clone has only one observation. This chain connects TRBV21-1 to TRBJ2-1; TRBD2 was called by the table and not checked on the DNA. TRBV21-1 is a pseudogene segment. The CDR3 loop spans 12 amino acids. The CDR3: CASSNGKDEQFF. The CDR3 DNA reads as TGTGCCAGCAGCAACGGGAAGGATGAGCAGTTCTTC.

This rearrangement joins TRBV5-1 to TRBJ2-1; D tentatively fits TRBD1 or TRBD2 (5 bases each). V was trimmed by 4 bases and J by 9 bases, leaving 14 bases between them. This CDR3 comprises 13 residues. Germline CDR1 reads SGHRS; CDR2 reads YFSETQ. CDR3 sequence reads: CASSLGTRREQFF. The CDR3 DNA follows: TGCGCCAGCAGCCTGGGGACCAGACGTGAGCAGTTCTTC.

This chain joins TRBV28 and TRBJ2-7; TRBD2 might be the D (5 bases). The V end was cut by 4 bases, the J end by 3 bases, with 10 bases between. The CDR3 loop spans 13 amino acids. The germline V gene encodes CDR1 MDHEN and CDR2 SYDVKM. CDR3 in DNA: TGTGCCAGCAGTTGGACGGGGAGCTACGAGCAGTACTTC. This sequence encodes CASSWTGSYEQYF. Variable domain in full (rest from reference TRBV28 and TRBJ2-7): DVKVTQSSRYLVKRTGEKVFLECVQDMDHENMFWYRQDPGLGLRLIYFSYDVKMKEKGDIPEGYSVSREKKERFSLILESASTNQTSMYLCASSWTGSYEQYFGPGTRLTVT.

V is TRBV5-6 and J is TRBJ2-1; possibly TRBD1 or TRBD2 for D (5 bases each). V was clipped by 7 bases and J by 4 bases, with 30 bases between them. The CDR3 extends over 19 amino acids. Germline assignment: CDR1 SGHDT and CDR2 YYEEEE. CDR3 nucleotides: TGTGCCAGCCCCCTCGACCGGGGCGCTCATCCTCAACAATACAATGAGCAGTTCTTC. It encodes CASPLDRGAHPQQYNEQFF.

The V gene is TRBV10-2, the J gene TRBJ2-3; no definite D call. V was clipped by 7 bases and J by 1 base, with 12 bases between them. The CDR3 totals 14 residues. Germline assignment: CDR1 WSHSY and CDR2 SAAADI. CDR3 bases: TGCGCCAGCATGAAGGGAAAGGGCACAGATACGCAGTATTTT. Translation gives CASMKGKGTDTQYF.

The chain carries TRBV5-6 and TRBJ2-5; 9 bases fit TRBD1. The DNA end is a closer match to TRBJ2-7, so the J assignment may be wrong. CDR3 length: 13 amino acids. Germline V gene sequence: CDR1 SGHDT, CDR2 YYEEEE. The CDR3 DNA reads TGTGCCAGCAGTCCGACAGGGGGCTACGAGCAGTACTTC. Its protein is CASSPTGGYEQYF.

The CDR3 DNA sequence: TGCACCAGCAGCCAAGACGGCAGCACAGATACGCAGTATTTT. This sequence encodes CTSSQDGSTDTQYF. The rearrangement uses TRBV1 and TRBJ2-3. TRBV1 is a pseudogene. The CDR3 has 14 amino acids.

This chain joins TRBV5-1 and TRBJ2-1, with TRBD2 matching 8 bases. The CDR3 covers 16 residues. Germline V gene lookup returns CDR1 SGHRS and CDR2 YFSETQ. With V trimmed by 0 bases and J by 2 bases, 4 bases remained unmatched. The CDR3: CASSLAGRGAYNEQFF. CDR3 nucleotide sequence: TGCGCCAGCAGCTTGGCCGGGAGGGGGGCCTACAATGAGCAGTTCTTC.

The J gene is TRBJ2-2, the V gene TRBV2; D perhaps matches TRBD2 (5 bases). V was pared by 5 bases and J by 5 bases, with 15 bases between. The CDR3 runs to 15 residues. Germline V gives CDR1 SNHLY, CDR2 FYNNEI. CDR3 sequence (DNA): TGTGCCAGCAGTCCGACGGGGATGCTGACCGGGGAGCTGTTTTTT. Translation gives CASSPTGMLTGELFF.

The J gene is TRBJ1-1, the V gene TRBV27; the match to TRBD1 covers 7 bases. Looked up from germline, CDR1 is MNHEY and CDR2 is SMNVEV (reference sequence). The length of the CDR3 is 14 residues. V was pared by 2 bases and J by 3 bases, with 3 bases of the junction left unmatched. CDR3 residues: CASSLGQGDTEAFF. Written as DNA, the CDR3 is TGTGCCAGCAGTTTAGGCCAGGGGGACACTGAAGCTTTCTTT.

The chain combines TRBV28 with TRBJ1-3, with 12 bases that match TRBD1. The CDR3 is 17 residues long. In germline, CDR1 is MDHEN, CDR2 SYDVKM. The J segment lost 0 bases and the V segment lost 5 bases, leaving 5 bases of the junction unmatched. As DNA, the CDR3 is TGTGCCAGCAGTCCGGGACAGGGGGCGAGCTCTGGAAACACCATATATTTT. This sequence encodes CASSPGQGASSGNTIYF. Filled out from reference TRBV28 and TRBJ1-3, the complete variable domain reads DVKVTQSSRYLVKRTGEKVFLECVQDMDHENMFWYRQDPGLGLRLIYFSYDVKMKEKGDIPEGYSVSREKKERFSLILESASTNQTSMYLCASSPGQGASSGNTIYFGEGSWLTVV.

V usage is TRBV5-1 and J usage is TRBJ2-2; maybe TRBD1 (6 bases). The CDR3 is 15 amino acids. CDR1 and CDR2 from the germline V gene are SGHRS and YFSETQ. Trimming removed 4 bases at V and 2 bases at J, with 12 bases between. CDR3 sequence (DNA): TGCGCCAGCAGCCCAGGGGCTCCTAACACCGGGGAGCTGTTTTTT. Translating gives CASSPGAPNTGELFF.

The chain joins TRBV19 to TRBJ1-5; a weak D match, TRBD1 (5 bases). The CDR3 length is 15 residues. Germline V gene data show CDR1 as LNHDA and CDR2 as SQIVND (reference sequence). Deletions cut 3 bases from V and 3 bases from J, with 12 bases between. The CDR3 bases are TGTGCCAGTAGTATTCTCCTGGACAACAATCAGCCCCAGCATTTT. It encodes CASSILLDNNQPQHF.

The chain links TRBV28 to TRBJ1-5; the D is unclear. CDR3 length: 12 amino acids. Looked up from germline, CDR1 is MDHEN and CDR2 is SYDVKM. Trimming removed 2 bases from V and 7 bases from J, with 6 bases in between. Here the CDR3 reads CASSLIRQPQHF. Written as DNA, the CDR3 is TGTGCCAGCAGTTTAATTAGGCAGCCCCAGCATTTT.

The DNA for the CDR3 is TGTGCCAGCAGTGCTCAGGGAGTTGTGAACACCGGGGAGCTGTTTTTT. It encodes CASSAQGVVNTGELFF. This chain links TRBV2 with TRBJ2-2; D is possibly TRBD1 or TRBD2 (5 bases each). Germline V gene sequence: CDR1 SNHLY, CDR2 FYNNEI. This CDR3 comprises 16 residues. V was clipped by 4 bases and J by 1 base, with 13 bases between them.

The chain combines TRBV6-1 with TRBJ2-2, with no clear D. Germline V gives CDR1 MNHNS, CDR2 SASEGT. The CDR3 is 16 amino acids. V lost 2 bases and J lost 1, with 11 bases in between. The CDR3 coding sequence is TGTGCCAGCAGTGAACAGCCAGGCCTGAACACCGGGGAGCTGTTTTTT. Amino acid sequence: CASSEQPGLNTGELFF.

V usage is TRBV4-1 and J usage is TRBJ2-7; D may be TRBD1 or TRBD2 (6 bases each). The CDR3 contains 17 residues. Per germline, CDR1 MGHRA and CDR2 YSYEKL. V was pared by 2 bases and J by 2 bases, with 19 bases between. The CDR3 loop reads CASSQPTGGPYTYEQYF. The CDR3 nucleotides are TGCGCCAGCAGCCAACCAACCGGGGGCCCTTATACCTACGAGCAGTACTTC.

As for this clone: The sample holds other DNA sequences that translate to the same CDR3. The CDR3 nucleotides are TGCGCCAGCACCTACGAGCAGTACTTC. It specifies CASTYEQYF. The V call is TRBV5-1, the J call TRBJ2-7, with no clear D. V shed 6 bases and J shed 2 bases, with 0 bases lying between them. The CDR3 has 9 residues. CDR1 SGHRS and CDR2 YFSETQ come from the germline V gene.

The chain is built from TRBV11-2 and TRBJ2-7; D unclear. The CDR3 is 14 residues long. With 0 bases removed from V and 4 bases from J, the gap between germline ends came to 10 bases. Germline V lookup: CDR1 SGHAT, CDR2 FQNNGV. DNA for the CDR3: TGTGCCAGCAGCTTAGATCCGTTAGGTTACGAGCAGTACTTC. It encodes CASSLDPLGYEQYF. Filled out from reference TRBV11-2 and TRBJ2-7, the complete variable domain reads EAGVAQSPRYKIIEKRQSVAFWCNPISGHATLYWYQQILGQGPKLLIQFQNNGVVDDSQLPKDRFSAERLKGVDSTLKIQPAKLEDSAVYLCASSLDPLGYEQYFGPGTRLTVT.

V and J are TRBV4-1 and TRBJ1-2, with TRBD1 identical over 10 bases. CDR1 and CDR2 (germline): MGHRA, YSYEKL. V was clipped by 3 bases and J by 8 bases; unmatched bases: 15. The CDR3 runs 17 residues. The CDR3, as DNA: TGCGCCAGCAGCCACCCTCCCGGGACAGGGGACGTCGGGGGCTACACCTTC. Its protein is CASSHPPGTGDVGGYTF.

The chain combines TRBV28 with TRBJ1-2; TRBD1 matches at 9 bases. Trimming took 8 bases from V and 4 from J; bases not matched to a gene: 8. CDR1 is MDHEN, CDR2 SYDVKM, per germline. This CDR3 region has 14 residues. The CDR3 is CASLTGGPLYGYTF. The CDR3 DNA follows: TGTGCCAGCCTCACAGGGGGCCCCCTCTATGGCTACACCTTC.

This chain uses TRBV7-9 with TRBJ2-2; TRBD2 aligns across 10 bases. Germline CDR1 SEHNR, CDR2 FQNEAQ (reference sequence). Unmatched junction bases numbered 8, after V lost 3 bases and J lost 4 bases. This CDR3 is 17 amino acids long. CDR3 coding DNA: TGTGCCAGCAGCTTGGGTCGGGCTAGCGGGAGCACCGGGGAGCTGTTTTTT. Translated, it gives CASSLGRASGSTGELFF.

In this sample, this clone turned up once. The chain employs TRBV2 and TRBJ1-2; 7 bases are a match to TRBD1. This CDR3 has 18 amino acids. The V gene's germline CDR1 is SNHLY and CDR2 FYNNEI. After removal of 4 bases from V and 4 bases from J, the junction contained 18 bases not matched to a gene. The CDR3 is CASSGQGSNARASYGYTF. In nucleotides, the CDR3 is TGTGCCAGCAGTGGACAGGGCTCCAATGCTCGTGCGAGCTATGGCTACACCTTC.

This clone was observed a single time. J is TRBJ2-3 and V is TRBV7-8; 8 nucleotides align to TRBD2. Losses at the gene ends were 5 bases for V and 4 bases for J; bases not matched to a gene: 11. Germline V CDR1 and CDR2: SGHVS, FQNEAQ. The CDR3 runs to 16 residues. CDR3 nucleotide sequence: TGTGCCAGCAGCACGCTAGCGGGCCTCACCCCAGATACGCAGTATTTT. This encodes CASSTLAGLTPDTQYF.

CDR3 DNA: TGCAGTGCTAGCGACTGGGGCTACACCTTC. Amino acids: CSASDWGYTF. The chain is built from TRBV20-1 and TRBJ1-2; D ambiguous. There are 10 residues in the CDR3. Germline CDR1 and CDR2: DFQATT and SNEGSKA (reference sequence). The germline V and J ends were trimmed by 3 bases and 8 bases, with 7 bases remaining between them.

The chain combines TRBV28 with TRBJ2-7, with TRBD1 as a possible D gene (7 bases). CDR1 is MDHEN and CDR2 is SYDVKM in the germline V gene. The CDR3 loop spans 14 amino acids. With 4 bases removed from V and 6 bases from J, the gap between germline ends came to 16 bases. The CDR3 bases are TGTGCCAGCAGTTCCCATCCTCAGGGGGGCGAGCAGTACTTC. Translation: CASSSHPQGGEQYF. Full variable domain (missing parts from reference TRBV28 and TRBJ2-7): DVKVTQSSRYLVKRTGEKVFLECVQDMDHENMFWYRQDPGLGLRLIYFSYDVKMKEKGDIPEGYSVSREKKERFSLILESASTNQTSMYLCASSSHPQGGEQYFGPGTRLTVT.

V and J are TRBV19 and TRBJ2-1; D unresolved. Per the germline V gene, CDR1 is LNHDA and CDR2 is SQIVND (reference sequence). V was trimmed by 6 bases and J by 5 bases, leaving 8 bases between them. The CDR3 consists of 12 residues. CDR3: CASRSVNNEQFF. Here the CDR3 DNA reads TGTGCCAGTAGAAGCGTCAACAATGAGCAGTTCTTC.